The sequence of this TCR beta chain was determined in a study of cytomegalovirus exposure and HLA in healthy donors. Overall study findings and caveats: Confirmation in vitro established that a few CMV-associated chains were specific for CMV antigens. The sole available immune exposure information was CMV serostatus.

Measured by frequency, this clone is medium-sized (0.01 to 0.1%). Its antigen remains unidentified. PCR amplification relied on 60 Vbeta primers (plus 13 Jbeta primers). The protocol was immunoSEQ multiplex PCR, while the TCRdb copy is restricted to in-frame clones and leaves out a portion. The sample totals under 40,000 clones. The CDR3 contains 16 residues. V lost 2 bases and J lost 7; bases outside the gene matches: 6. The V gene's germline CDR1 is MNHNS and CDR2 SASEGT. The chain uses TRBV6-1 and TRBJ2-1, with 12 bases lining up with TRBD2. Input material: PBMCs. The TCR sequence derives from a female donor in good health and CMV-seronegative. This CDR3 reads CASSETGTSGWNEQFF. The CDR3 nucleotides read TGTGCCAGCAGTGAAACGGGGACTAGCGGGTGGAATGAGCAGTTCTTC.